This TCR beta chain was profiled in a study of tumor-infiltrating lymphocytes in primary liver carcinoma. Study-level information: The patient group consisted of men and women aged 30 to 69 years. Tumors measured roughly 4 to 11 cm and were stage T1-T3 N0M0.

Total RNA amounting to 500 ng was the source from which TCR beta cDNA was made with a constant-region primer. A slightly modified ARM-PCR protocol with three nested multiplex PCR rounds produced these TCR beta libraries. Each of the first two PCR rounds ran roughly 9 cycles with TRBV1-TRBV30 forward and C-beta reverse primers. Using its own MiXCR run on the multiplex PCR reads, TCRdb lists one record per CDR3 protein. The sample comprises 300,000 to 400,000 distinct CDR3 sequences, less than 70% of which are singletons, and about 6% rests with the top ten. The source of the blood RNA was unsorted whole blood, and germline DNA was extracted as well. Peripheral blood, 3.5 to 4 milliliters, was collected prior to surgery. This CDR3 spans 13 amino acids. Germline-derived CDR1 and CDR2 are MDHEN and SYDVKM. V was clipped by 7 bases and J by 6 bases; unmatched bases: 6.

V and J are TRBV28 and TRBJ1-1; 9 bases fit TRBD1. Source material: peripheral blood. This TCR derives from a man aged 35 to 55 with primary liver carcinoma and hepatitis B virus infection. CDR3 in DNA: TGTGCCAGCAACAGGGGGCAGTGGGCTGAAGCTTTCTTT. Encoded protein: CASNRGQWAEAFF.